This TCR beta chain was retrieved from a study of blood T cell repertoires in COVID-19. Across the whole study: The origin of the acute and convalescent COVID-19 samples was the United States, Italy and Spain. T cells, B-cell-depleted T cells, or PBMCs supplied cDNA or gDNA.

Patients from Seattle were sampled longitudinally, starting during active infection. CDR3 length: 15 residues. The germline V gene has CDR1 SGDLS and CDR2 YYNGEE. V lost 3 bases to trimming and J lost 2 bases, with 12 bases between them. This clone was observed once. Assay: immunoSEQ multiplex PCR; the TCRdb copy retains only in-frame clones and omits some. This sample has under 200,000 clones, with approximately 86% found just once. J is TRBJ2-1 and V is TRBV9; tentative D call: TRBD1 (5 bases). What was sequenced was peripheral blood. This clonotype originated in a woman older than 75 with COVID-19, enrolled during active disease. The CDR3 protein is CASSAQGDAYNEQFF. The CDR3 nucleotides read TGTGCCAGCAGCGCTCAGGGCGACGCCTACAATGAGCAGTTCTTC.